The rows below give T cell receptor beta chains drawn from one sample of a study of OX40 agonist ivuxolimab in advanced cancers. TCRdb keeps only in-frame clones here, not all; method: immunoSEQ multiplex PCR. The sample lists roughly 62,000 clones; around 83% were seen once. This specimen consisted of CD4+ or CD8+ T cells sorted from blood, obtained in a trial of the OX40 agonist ivuxolimab. These receptors were obtained from an adult with an advanced solid tumor such as melanoma, head and neck, liver or kidney cancer. The CDR3 runs from the conserved cysteine through the conserved F or W. A D gene is named only where the DNA matches it firmly. Clone sizes are given selectively: once, few, many, or a class where the clone is expanded.

cdr3_length j_call v_call clone_size d_call cdr3_nt cdr3_aa
12 TRBJ2-7 TRBV7-2 once TRBD1 TGTGCCAGCAGAACGACAGGGGTCGAGCAGTACTTC CASRTTGVEQYF
17 TRBJ2-1 TRBV7-8 - - TGTGCCAGCAGTAACCGACAGACCATCACCTCCTACAATGAGCAGTTCTTC CASSNRQTITSYNEQFF
14 TRBJ2-3 TRBV11-3 - TRBD1 TGTGCCAGCAGTAGGGACAGCAGCACAGATACGCAGTATTTT CASSRDSSTDTQYF
16 TRBJ2-7 TRBV7-2 - TRBD2 TGTGCCAGCAGCACCAGGACTAGCGGAGAAACCTACGAGCAGTACTTC CASSTRTSGETYEQYF
15 TRBJ2-5 TRBV10-3 - TRBD1 TGTGCCATCAGTGAGGACAGGGGGCTTTCGGAGACCCAGTACTTC CAISEDRGLSETQYF
15 TRBJ1-5 TRBV5-4 - - TGTGCCAGCTCGGTGGGAGGAAAGCACAATCAGCCCCAGCATTTT CASSVGGKHNQPQHF
15 TRBJ2-1 TRBV5-4 - TRBD2 TGTGCCAGCAGCTTGGAAGGACTAGCGGGTTTCGCGCAGTTCTTC CASSLEGLAGFAQFF
16 TRBJ1-2 TRBV19 - - TGTGCCAGTAGTATGGGGGGGCCCCCGGCCCCCTATGGCTACACCTTC CASSMGGPPAPYGYTF
13 TRBJ2-6 TRBV30 - - TGTGCCCAGGACCGAACTGGGGCCAACGTCCTGACTTTC CAQDRTGANVLTF
16 TRBJ2-1 TRBV11-3 - - TGTGCCAGCAGCCCCTCTGCAGATAGCTCCTACAATGAGCAGTTCTTC CASSPSADSSYNEQFF
16 TRBJ1-2 TRBV21-1 - - TGTGCCAGCAGCCGTTACCCCCCGGGACCCGTCTATGGCTACACCTTC CASSRYPPGPVYGYTF
15 TRBJ1-2 TRBV4-1 - - TGCGCCAGCAGCCAAGATGCCGGGACCCTAAGTGGCTACACCTTC CASSQDAGTLSGYTF